The present TCR beta chain was sequenced within a study of blood T cell repertoires in COVID-19. About the research overall: Sources were T cells, B-cell-depleted T cells, or PBMCs; the material itself was cDNA or gDNA.

Those enrolled, adults aged roughly 18 to 100 years, came from 20 to 25 US areas. In assigning cohorts, the study relied on participant-reported clinical history. Per the authors' pipeline: The assay estimated nucleated cells by amplifying reference gene primers. Clones were sequenced by immunoSEQ multiplex PCR, and TCRdb holds only the in-frame ones, with some missing. V, J and clone size are taken as reported in that table, and D and trimming were inferred from the DNA itself. The sample includes about 210,000 clones, more than 70% of them seen just once. This sequence originates from a man aged 35 to 55 with acute COVID-19. The material sequenced was PBMCs or T cells enriched from blood (not recorded which).

The CDR3 spells CASSQDLGGIGYTF. CDR3 bases: TGTGCCAGCAGCCAAGATCTCGGAGGGATCGGCTACACCTTC. This chain connects TRBV3-1 (or the pseudogene TRBV3-2) to TRBJ1-2, with unresolved D. Looked up from germline, CDR1 is LGHDT and CDR2 is YNNKEL (reference sequence). The CDR3 is 14 residues long. V lost 0 bases, J lost 8 bases, and 13 bases lay in between.